Described below is a single TCR beta chain sequence and its context. Its matching antigen is unknown. The sample comes from a study of post-analysis software for immune sequencing data. Whole-study results and caveats: The F measure placed samples prepared in the same batch into strongly shared clusters. Elevated frequency relative to controls characterized four or five TRBV segments in patients, TRBV5-6, TRBV5-1 and TRBV20-1 among them. Compared with controls, patients showed significantly lower normalized Chao1 diversity.

Unique molecular identifiers were carried by the TCR beta cDNA libraries. T cells, about 0.9 to 11 million of them, yielded around 460,000 cDNA molecules. Via MiXCR, TCRdb re-called the PCR reads, giving one row per CDR3 protein. Here the sample spans over 250,000 distinct CDR3 sequences, just over 35% being singletons. The CDR3 covers 16 residues. V trimming: 3 bases; J trimming: 0 bases; junction bases outside the gene matches: 6. The chain uses TRBV12-3 or TRBV12-4 and TRBJ2-7, with 9 positions matching TRBD1. The sample was blood. The clonotype was recovered from a girl aged 10 to 17 with multiple sclerosis. CDR3 in amino acids: CASSLAGQGNSYEQYF. DNA of the CDR3: TGTGCCAGCAGTTTGGCTGGACAGGGGAACTCCTACGAGCAGTACTTC.